These 5 T cell receptor beta chains came from one sample sequenced in a study of T cell responses to AZD1222 COVID-19 vaccine. Assay used: immunoSEQ multiplex PCR; TCRdb lists only in-frame clones, some missing. This sample has 150,000 to 200,000 clones, with about nine tenths found just once. The sample was peripheral blood, taken 28 days after the second AZD1222 dose. These receptors originate from an adult who received the AZD1222 COVID-19 vaccine.

This chain uses TRBV4-2 with TRBJ2-1; 11 positions match TRBD1. Trimming cost V 0 bases and J 0 bases; bases outside gene matches: 10. CDR1 and CDR2 from the germline V gene are LGHNA and YNFKEQ. The CDR3 length is 20 residues. The CDR3 here is CASSQDRDRGVGSSYNEQFF. The CDR3 DNA follows: TGTGCCAGCAGCCAAGATAGGGACAGGGGGGTTGGCAGCTCCTACAATGAGCAGTTCTTC.

This clone was seen a handful of times. This rearrangement joins TRBV30 to TRBJ1-6; the match to TRBD1 covers 9 bases. The V gene's germline CDR1 is GTSNPN and CDR2 SVGIG (reference sequence). CDR3 length: 16 amino acids. V was clipped by 6 bases and J by 1 base; unmatched bases: 7. The CDR3 here is CACYYRGPSYNSPLHF. As DNA, the CDR3 is TGTGCCTGTTATTACAGGGGGCCATCCTATAATTCACCCCTCCACTTT.

The chain links TRBV30 to TRBJ1-6; the match to TRBD1 covers 9 bases. CDR1 and CDR2 (germline): GTSNPN, SVGIG (reference sequence). The V gene end was trimmed by 2 bases and the J gene end by 5 bases; junction bases not matched to a gene: 4. CDR3 length: 15 amino acids. The CDR3 protein is CAWSIRDRDNSPLHF. DNA of the CDR3: TGTGCCTGGAGTATCCGGGACAGGGATAATTCACCCCTCCACTTT.

This clone was detected a few times. This sequence joins TRBV2 and TRBJ1-1; D is uncertain. This CDR3 has 15 amino acids. The V gene lost 5 bases and the J gene lost 0 bases, with 13 bases spanning the gap. Germline CDR1 is SNHLY and CDR2 is FYNNEI. The CDR3 bases are TGTGCCAGCAGTTACGCCGATACACTGAACACTGAAGCTTTCTTT. This gives the protein CASSYADTLNTEAFF.

The chain employs TRBV30 and TRBJ1-4, with D unresolved. The germline V gene has CDR1 GTSNPN and CDR2 SVGIG (reference sequence). CDR3 length equals 14 residues. Between the trimmed V and J ends, which lost 0 bases and 8 bases, there was a span of 13 bases. CDR3 loop: CAWSVGSGWEKLFF. The CDR3 DNA follows: TGTGCCTGGAGTGTGGGTTCGGGTTGGGAAAAACTGTTTTTT.